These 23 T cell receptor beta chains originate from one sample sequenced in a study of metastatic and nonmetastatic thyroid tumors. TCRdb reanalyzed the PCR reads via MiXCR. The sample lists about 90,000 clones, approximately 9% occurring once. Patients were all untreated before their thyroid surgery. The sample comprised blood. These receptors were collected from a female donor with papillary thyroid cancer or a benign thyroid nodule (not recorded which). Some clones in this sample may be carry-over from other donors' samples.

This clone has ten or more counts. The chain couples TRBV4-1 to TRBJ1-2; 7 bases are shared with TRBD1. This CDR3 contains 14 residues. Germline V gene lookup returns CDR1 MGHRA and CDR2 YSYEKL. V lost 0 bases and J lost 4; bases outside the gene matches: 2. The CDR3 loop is CASSQDRDSYGYTF. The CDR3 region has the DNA TGCGCCAGCAGCCAAGATCGGGACAGCTATGGCTACACCTTC.

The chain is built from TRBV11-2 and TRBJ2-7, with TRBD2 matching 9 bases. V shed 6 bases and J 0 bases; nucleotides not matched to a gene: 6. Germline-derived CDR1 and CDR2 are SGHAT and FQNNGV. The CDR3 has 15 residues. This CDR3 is CASRDSGGISYEQYF. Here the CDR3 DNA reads TGTGCCAGCAGGGACAGCGGGGGGATCTCCTACGAGCAGTACTTC. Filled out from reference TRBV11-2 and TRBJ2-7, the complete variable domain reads EAGVAQSPRYKIIEKRQSVAFWCNPISGHATLYWYQQILGQGPKLLIQFQNNGVVDDSQLPKDRFSAERLKGVDSTLKIQPAKLEDSAVYLCASRDSGGISYEQYFGPGTRLTVT.

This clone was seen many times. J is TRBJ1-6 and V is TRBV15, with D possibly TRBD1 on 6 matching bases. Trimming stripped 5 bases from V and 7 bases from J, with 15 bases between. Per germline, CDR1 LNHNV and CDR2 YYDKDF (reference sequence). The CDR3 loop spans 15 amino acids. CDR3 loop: CATSGYRDSNSPLHF. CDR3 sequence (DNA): TGTGCCACCAGCGGGTACAGGGATTCGAATTCACCCCTCCACTTT.

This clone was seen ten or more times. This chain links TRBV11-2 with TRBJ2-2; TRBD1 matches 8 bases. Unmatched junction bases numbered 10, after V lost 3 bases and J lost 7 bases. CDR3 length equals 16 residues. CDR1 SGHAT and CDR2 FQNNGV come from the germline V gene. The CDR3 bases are TGTGCCAGCAGCTTCCAGACAGGGGAAGTGGGCGGGGAGCTGTTTTTT. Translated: CASSFQTGEVGGELFF.

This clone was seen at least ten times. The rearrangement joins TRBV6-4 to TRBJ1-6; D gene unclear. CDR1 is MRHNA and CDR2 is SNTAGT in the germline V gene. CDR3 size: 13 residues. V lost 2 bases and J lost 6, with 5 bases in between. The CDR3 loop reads CASSDRANSPLHF. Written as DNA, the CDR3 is TGTGCCAGCAGTGACAGGGCTAATTCACCCCTCCACTTT.

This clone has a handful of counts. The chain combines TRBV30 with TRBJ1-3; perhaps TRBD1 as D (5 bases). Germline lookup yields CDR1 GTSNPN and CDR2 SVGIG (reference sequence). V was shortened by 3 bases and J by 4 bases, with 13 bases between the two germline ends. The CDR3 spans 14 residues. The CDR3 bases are TGTGCCTGGAGGAAGTGGGGACTGGGAAACACCATATATTTT. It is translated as CAWRKWGLGNTIYF.

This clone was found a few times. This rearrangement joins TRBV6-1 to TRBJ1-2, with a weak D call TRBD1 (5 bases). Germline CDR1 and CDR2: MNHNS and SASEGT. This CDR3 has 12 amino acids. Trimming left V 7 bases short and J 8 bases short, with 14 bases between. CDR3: CASTPGGNGYTF. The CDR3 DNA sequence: TGTGCCAGCACCCCTGGGGGAAACGGCTACACCTTC.

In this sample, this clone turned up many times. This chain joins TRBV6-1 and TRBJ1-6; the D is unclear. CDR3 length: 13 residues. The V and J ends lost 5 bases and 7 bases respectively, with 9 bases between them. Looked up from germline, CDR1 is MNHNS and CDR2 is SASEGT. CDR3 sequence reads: CASSSPGNSPLHF. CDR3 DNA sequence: TGTGCCAGCAGTTCGCCTGGCAATTCACCCCTCCACTTT.

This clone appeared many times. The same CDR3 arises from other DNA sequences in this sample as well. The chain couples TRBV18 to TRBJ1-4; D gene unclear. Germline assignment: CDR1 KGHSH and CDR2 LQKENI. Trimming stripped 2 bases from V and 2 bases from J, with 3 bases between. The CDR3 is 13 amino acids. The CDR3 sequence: CASSPGTNEKLFF. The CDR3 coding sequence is TGTGCCAGCTCACCAGGGACTAATGAAAAACTGTTTTTT.

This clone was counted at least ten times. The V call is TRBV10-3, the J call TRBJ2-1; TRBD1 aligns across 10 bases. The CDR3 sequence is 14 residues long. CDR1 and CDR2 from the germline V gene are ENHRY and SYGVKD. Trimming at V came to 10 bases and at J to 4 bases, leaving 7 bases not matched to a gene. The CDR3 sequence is CATSGTGDYNEQFF. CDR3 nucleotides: TGTGCCACCTCCGGGACAGGGGATTACAATGAGCAGTTCTTC.

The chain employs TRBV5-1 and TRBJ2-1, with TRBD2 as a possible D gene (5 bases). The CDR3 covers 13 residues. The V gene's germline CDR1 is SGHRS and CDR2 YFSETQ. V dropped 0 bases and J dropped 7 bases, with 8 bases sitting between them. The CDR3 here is CASSLGTSNEQFF. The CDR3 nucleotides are TGCGCCAGCAGCTTGGGGACTTCAAATGAGCAGTTCTTC. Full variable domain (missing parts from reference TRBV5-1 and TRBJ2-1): KAGVTQTPRYLIKTRGQQVTLSCSPISGHRSVSWYQQTPGQGLQFLFEYFSETQRNKGNFPGRFSGRQFSNSRSEMNVSTLELGDSALYLCASSLGTSNEQFFGPGTRLTVL.

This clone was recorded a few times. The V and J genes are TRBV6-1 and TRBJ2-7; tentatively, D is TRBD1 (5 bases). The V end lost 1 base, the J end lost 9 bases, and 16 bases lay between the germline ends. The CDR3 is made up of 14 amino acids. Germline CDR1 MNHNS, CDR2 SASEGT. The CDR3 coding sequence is TGTGCCAGCAGTGAAGGGCAGGGTCCCCAGGTGCAGTACTTC. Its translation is CASSEGQGPQVQYF.

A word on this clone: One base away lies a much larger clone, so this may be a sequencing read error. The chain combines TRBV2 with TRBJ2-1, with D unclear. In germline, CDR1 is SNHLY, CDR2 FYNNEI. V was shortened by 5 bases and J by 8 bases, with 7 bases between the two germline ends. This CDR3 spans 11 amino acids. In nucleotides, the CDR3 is TGTGCCAGCAGTTATGCGTATGAGCAGTTCTTC. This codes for CASSYAYEQFF.

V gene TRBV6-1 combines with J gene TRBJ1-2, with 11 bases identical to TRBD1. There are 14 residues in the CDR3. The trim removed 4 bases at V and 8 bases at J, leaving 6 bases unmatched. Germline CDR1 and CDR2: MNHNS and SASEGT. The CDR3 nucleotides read TGTGCCAGCAGTGGGACAGGGGGCCTGCCCGGCTACACCTTC. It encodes CASSGTGGLPGYTF.

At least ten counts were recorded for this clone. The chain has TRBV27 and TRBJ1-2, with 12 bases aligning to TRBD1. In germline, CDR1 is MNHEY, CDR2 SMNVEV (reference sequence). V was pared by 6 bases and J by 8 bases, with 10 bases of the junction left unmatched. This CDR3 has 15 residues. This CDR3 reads CASRASGTGGFGYTF. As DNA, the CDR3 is TGTGCCAGCAGGGCCTCAGGGACAGGGGGCTTCGGCTACACCTTC.

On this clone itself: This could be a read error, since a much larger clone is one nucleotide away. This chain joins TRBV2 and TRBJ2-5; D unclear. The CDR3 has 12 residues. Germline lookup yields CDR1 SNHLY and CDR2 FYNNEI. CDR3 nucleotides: TGTGCCAGCAGTGAACGTACGGAGACCAAGTACTTC. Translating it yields CASSERTETKYF.

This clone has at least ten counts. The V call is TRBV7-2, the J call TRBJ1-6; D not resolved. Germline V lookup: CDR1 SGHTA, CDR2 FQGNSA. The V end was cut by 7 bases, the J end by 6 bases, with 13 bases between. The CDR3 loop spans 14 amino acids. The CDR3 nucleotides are TGTGCCAGCAACGTCGAGGCGGGTAATTCACCCCTCCACTTT. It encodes CASNVEAGNSPLHF.

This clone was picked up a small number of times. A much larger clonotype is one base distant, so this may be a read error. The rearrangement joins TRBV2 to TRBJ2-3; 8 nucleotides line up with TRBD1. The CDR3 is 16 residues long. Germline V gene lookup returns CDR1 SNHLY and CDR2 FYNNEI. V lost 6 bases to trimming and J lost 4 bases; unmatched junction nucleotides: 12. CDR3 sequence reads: CASSRPDRAAADTQYF. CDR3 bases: TGTGCCAGCAGCCGCCCGGACAGGGCCGCCGCAGATACGCAGTATTTT. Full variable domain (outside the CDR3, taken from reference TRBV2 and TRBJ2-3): EPEVTQTPSHQVTQMGQEVILRCVPISNHLYFYWYRQILGQKVEFLVSFYNNEISEKSEIFDDQFSVERPDGSNFTLKIRSTKLEDSAMYFCASSRPDRAAADTQYFGPGTRLTVL.

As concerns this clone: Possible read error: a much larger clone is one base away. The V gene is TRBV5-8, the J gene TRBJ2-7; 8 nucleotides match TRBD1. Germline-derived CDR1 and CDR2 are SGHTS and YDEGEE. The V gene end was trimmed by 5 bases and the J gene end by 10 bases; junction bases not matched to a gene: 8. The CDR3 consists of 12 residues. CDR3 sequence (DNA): TGTGCCAGCAGTGCGGCAGGGGGCGATCAGTACTTC. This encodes CASSAAGGDQYF. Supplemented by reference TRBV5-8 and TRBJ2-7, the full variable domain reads EAGVTQSPTHLIKTRGQQATLRCSPISGHTSVYWYQQALGLGLQFLLWYDEGEERNRGNFPPRFSGRQFPNYSSELNVNALELEDSALYLCASSAAGGDQYFGPGTRLTVT.

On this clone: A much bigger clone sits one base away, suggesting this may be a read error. The CDR3 loop reads CANSYLGHSSYEQYF. In nucleotides, the CDR3 is TGTGCCAACAGTTACTTAGGACATTCCTCCTACGAGCAGTACTTC. The chain employs TRBV6-2 or TRBV6-3 and TRBJ2-7; weak D call: TRBD1 (5 bases). The CDR3 extends over 15 amino acids. The V gene's germline CDR1 is MNHEY and CDR2 SVGEGT.

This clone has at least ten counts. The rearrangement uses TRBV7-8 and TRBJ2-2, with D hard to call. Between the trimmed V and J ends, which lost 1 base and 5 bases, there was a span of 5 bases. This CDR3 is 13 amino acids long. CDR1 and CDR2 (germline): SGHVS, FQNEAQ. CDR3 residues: CASSLVLTGELFF. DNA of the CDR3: TGTGCCAGCAGCTTAGTCCTAACCGGGGAGCTGTTTTTT.

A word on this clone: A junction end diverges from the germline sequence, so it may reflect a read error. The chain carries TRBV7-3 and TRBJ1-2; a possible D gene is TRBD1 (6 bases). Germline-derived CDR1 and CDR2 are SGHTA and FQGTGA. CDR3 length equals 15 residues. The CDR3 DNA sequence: TGTGCCAGCAGCCTAACCCCCGGGGGGACATATGGCTACACCTTC. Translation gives CASSLTPGGTYGYTF.

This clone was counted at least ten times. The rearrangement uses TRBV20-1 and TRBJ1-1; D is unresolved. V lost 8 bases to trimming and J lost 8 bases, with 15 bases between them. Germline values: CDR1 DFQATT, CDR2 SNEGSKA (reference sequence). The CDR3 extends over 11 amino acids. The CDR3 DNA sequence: TGCAGTAGTCTGGATAAAATAGAAGCTTTCTTT. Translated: CSSLDKIEAFF.